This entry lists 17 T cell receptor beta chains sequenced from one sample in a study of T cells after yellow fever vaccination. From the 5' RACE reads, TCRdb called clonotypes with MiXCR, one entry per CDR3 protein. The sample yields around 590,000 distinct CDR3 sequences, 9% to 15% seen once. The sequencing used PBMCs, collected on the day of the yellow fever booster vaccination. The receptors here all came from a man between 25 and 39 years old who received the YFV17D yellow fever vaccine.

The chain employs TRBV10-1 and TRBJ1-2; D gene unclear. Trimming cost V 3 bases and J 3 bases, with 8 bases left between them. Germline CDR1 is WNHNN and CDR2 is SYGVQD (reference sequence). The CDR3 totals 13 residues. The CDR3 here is CASSEQSYYGYTF. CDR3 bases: TGCGCCAGCAGTGAACAGAGTTACTATGGCTACACCTTC.

The CDR3, as DNA: TGTGCCAGCAGCTTCGCCGAACTAGCGGGATCCGAGCAGTACTTC. This sequence encodes CASSFAELAGSEQYF. The chain employs TRBV7-2 and TRBJ2-7; 10 bases map to TRBD2. The germline CDR1 and CDR2 sequences are SGHTA and FQGNSA. Unmatched junction bases numbered 8, after V lost 3 bases and J lost 6 bases. CDR3 length: 15 residues.

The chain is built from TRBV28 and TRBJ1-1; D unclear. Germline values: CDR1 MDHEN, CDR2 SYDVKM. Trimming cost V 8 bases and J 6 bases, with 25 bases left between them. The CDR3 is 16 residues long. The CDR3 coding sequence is TGTGCCAGCCGACCTTATCACGGGATCCCCGGCGCTGAAGCTTTCTTT. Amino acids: CASRPYHGIPGAEAFF.

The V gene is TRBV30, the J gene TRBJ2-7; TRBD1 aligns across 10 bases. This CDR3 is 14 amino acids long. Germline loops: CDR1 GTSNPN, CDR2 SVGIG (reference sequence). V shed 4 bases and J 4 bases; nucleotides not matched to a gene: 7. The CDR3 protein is CAWNSGTGDYEQYF. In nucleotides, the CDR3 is TGTGCCTGGAATTCCGGGACAGGGGATTACGAGCAGTACTTC.

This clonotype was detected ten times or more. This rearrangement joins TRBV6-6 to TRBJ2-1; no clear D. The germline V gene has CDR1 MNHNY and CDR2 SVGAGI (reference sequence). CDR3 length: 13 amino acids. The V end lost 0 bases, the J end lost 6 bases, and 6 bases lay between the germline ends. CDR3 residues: CASSYSSGNEQFF. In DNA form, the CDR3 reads TGTGCCAGCAGTTACTCGTCGGGCAATGAGCAGTTCTTC.

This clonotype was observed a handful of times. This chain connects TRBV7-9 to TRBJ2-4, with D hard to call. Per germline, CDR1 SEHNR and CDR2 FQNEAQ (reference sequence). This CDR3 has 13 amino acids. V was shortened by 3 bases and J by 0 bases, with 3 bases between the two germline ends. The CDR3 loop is CASSFTAKNIQYF. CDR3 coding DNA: TGTGCCAGCAGCTTCACAGCCAAAAACATTCAGTACTTC.

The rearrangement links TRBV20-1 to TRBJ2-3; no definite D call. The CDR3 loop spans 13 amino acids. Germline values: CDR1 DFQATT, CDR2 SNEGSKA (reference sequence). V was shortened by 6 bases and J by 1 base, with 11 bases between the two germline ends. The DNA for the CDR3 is TGCAGTGCCCAGCAAGGAGGCACAGATACGCAGTATTTT. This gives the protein CSAQQGGTDTQYF.

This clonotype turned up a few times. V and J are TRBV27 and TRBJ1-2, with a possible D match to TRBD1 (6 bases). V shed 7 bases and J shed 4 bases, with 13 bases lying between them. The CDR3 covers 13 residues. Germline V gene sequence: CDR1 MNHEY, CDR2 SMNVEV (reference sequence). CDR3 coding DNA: TGTGCCAGCAAGCGGGGACAAGGCTATGGCTACACCTTC. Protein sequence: CASKRGQGYGYTF.

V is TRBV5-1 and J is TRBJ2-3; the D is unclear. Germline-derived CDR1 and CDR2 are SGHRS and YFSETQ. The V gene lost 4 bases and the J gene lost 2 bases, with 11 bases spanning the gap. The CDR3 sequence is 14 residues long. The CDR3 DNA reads TGCGCCAGCAGCGCTGGTCAGATCACAGATACGCAGTATTTT. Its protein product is CASSAGQITDTQYF.

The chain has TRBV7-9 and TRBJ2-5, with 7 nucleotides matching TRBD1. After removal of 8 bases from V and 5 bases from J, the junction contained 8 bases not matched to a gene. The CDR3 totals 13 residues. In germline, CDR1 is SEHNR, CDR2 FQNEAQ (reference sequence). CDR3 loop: CASGLQGTETQYF. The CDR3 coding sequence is TGTGCCAGCGGCCTACAGGGGACGGAGACCCAGTACTTC. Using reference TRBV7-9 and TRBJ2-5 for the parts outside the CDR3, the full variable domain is DTGVSQNPRHKITKRGQNVTFRCDPISEHNRLYWYRQTLGQGPEFLTYFQNEAQLEKSRLLSDRFSAERPKGSFSTLEIQRTEQGDSAMYLCASGLQGTETQYFGPGTRLLVL.

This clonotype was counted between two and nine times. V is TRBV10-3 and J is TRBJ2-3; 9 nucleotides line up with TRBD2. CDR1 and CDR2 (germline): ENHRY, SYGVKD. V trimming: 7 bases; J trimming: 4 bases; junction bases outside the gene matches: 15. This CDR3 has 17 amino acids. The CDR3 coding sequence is TGTGCCATCACCTTAGACGCCGCGGGAGGGGGCGCAGATACGCAGTATTTT. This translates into CAITLDAAGGGADTQYF.

The CDR3 spells CASETNQNTEAFF. CDR3 bases: TGTGCCAGCGAGACAAACCAAAACACTGAAGCTTTCTTT. The chain carries TRBV7-2 and TRBJ1-1; D is unclear. Trimming removed 8 bases at V and 2 bases at J, with 12 bases between. The CDR3 is 13 amino acids. Looked up from germline, CDR1 is SGHTA and CDR2 is FQGNSA.

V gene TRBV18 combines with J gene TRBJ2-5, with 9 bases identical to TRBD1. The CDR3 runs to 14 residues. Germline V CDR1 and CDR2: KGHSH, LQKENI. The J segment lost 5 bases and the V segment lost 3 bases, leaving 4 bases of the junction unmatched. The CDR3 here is CASSPWGQGETQYF. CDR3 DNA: TGTGCCAGCTCACCGTGGGGACAGGGTGAGACCCAGTACTTC.

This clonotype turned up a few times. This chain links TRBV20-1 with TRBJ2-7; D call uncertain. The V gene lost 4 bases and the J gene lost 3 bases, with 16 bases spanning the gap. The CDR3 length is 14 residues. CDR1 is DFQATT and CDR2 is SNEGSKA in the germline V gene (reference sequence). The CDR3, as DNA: TGCAGTGCTATCCCCCGGACCACTAACTACGAGCAGTACTTC. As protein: CSAIPRTTNYEQYF.

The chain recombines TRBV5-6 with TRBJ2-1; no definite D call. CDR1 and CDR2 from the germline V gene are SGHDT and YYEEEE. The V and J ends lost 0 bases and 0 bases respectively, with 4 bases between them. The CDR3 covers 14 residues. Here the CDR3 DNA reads TGTGCCAGCAGCTTGGAGGACTCCTACAATGAGCAGTTCTTC. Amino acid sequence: CASSLEDSYNEQFF. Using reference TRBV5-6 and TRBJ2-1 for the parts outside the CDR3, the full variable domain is DAGVTQSPTHLIKTRGQQVTLRCSPKSGHDTVSWYQQALGQGPQFIFQYYEEEERQRGNFPDRFSGHQFPNYSSELNVNALLLGDSALYLCASSLEDSYNEQFFGPGTRLTVL.

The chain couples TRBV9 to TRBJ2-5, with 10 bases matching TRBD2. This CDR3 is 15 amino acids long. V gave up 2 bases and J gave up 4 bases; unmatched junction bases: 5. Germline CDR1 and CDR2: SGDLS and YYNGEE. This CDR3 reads CASSVAGLAAETQYF. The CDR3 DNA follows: TGTGCCAGCAGCGTCGCCGGACTAGCGGCAGAGACCCAGTACTTC.

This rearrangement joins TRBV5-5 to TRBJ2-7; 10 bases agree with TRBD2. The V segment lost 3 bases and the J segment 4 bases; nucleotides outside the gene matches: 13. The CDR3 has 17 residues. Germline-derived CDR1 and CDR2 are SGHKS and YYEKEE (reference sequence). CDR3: CASSSPYSGRNTYEQYF. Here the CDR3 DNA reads TGTGCCAGCAGCTCCCCCTATAGCGGGAGGAACACTTACGAGCAGTACTTC.